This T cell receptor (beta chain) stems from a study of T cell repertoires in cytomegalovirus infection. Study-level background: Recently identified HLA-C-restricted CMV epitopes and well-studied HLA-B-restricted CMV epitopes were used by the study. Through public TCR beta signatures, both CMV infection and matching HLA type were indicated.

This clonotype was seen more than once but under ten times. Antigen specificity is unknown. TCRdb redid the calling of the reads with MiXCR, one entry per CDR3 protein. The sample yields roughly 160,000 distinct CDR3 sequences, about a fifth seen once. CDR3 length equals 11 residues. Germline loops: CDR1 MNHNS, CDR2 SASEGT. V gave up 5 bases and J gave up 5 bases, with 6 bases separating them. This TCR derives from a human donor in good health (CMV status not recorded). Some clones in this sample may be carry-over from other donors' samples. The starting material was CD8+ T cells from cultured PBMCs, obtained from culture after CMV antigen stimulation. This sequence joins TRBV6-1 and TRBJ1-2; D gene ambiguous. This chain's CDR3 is CASSFRYGYTF. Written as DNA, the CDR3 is TGTGCCAGCAGTTTCCGGTATGGCTACACCTTC.